The 23 T cell receptor beta chains presented below share a single source sample, sequenced in a study of beta chain features in type 1 diabetes. Study-wide points: The study found moderately but significantly shorter TCRB CDR3s in all four CD4+ subsets of Type 1 diabetes patients.

Investigators reverse transcribed all isolated RNA, so they sequenced expressed TCRB transcripts. TCRdb keeps only in-frame clones here, not all; method: immunoSEQ multiplex PCR. Of hundreds of thousands of clones in the sample, about an eighth were seen once. These receptors lack a known antigen. Source material: naive CD4+ T cells from blood. These receptors were taken from a man younger than 30 with type 1 diabetes.

This clone was counted between two and nine times. The chain couples TRBV28 to TRBJ2-3; D ambiguous. The CDR3 contains 12 residues. Trimming removed 6 bases from V and 4 bases from J, with 8 bases in between. Per germline, CDR1 MDHEN and CDR2 SYDVKM. The CDR3 loop reads CASRSGADTQYF. The CDR3 DNA follows: TGTGCCAGCAGATCGGGCGCAGATACGCAGTATTTT.

The V gene is TRBV10-3, the J gene TRBJ1-4, with unresolved D. Germline V gene sequence: CDR1 ENHRY, CDR2 SYGVKD. CDR3 size: 13 residues. Trimming stripped 4 bases from V and 8 bases from J, with 11 bases between. The CDR3 sequence: CAISGIGSEKLFF. CDR3 sequence (DNA): TGTGCCATCAGTGGTATAGGGAGCGAAAAACTGTTTTTT.

This clone was seen only a few times. This chain uses TRBV29-1 with TRBJ2-1, with D perhaps being TRBD1 or TRBD2 (6 bases each). CDR1 is SQVTM and CDR2 is ANQGSEA in the germline V gene. V gave up 6 bases and J gave up 8 bases, with 26 bases separating them. This CDR3 contains 16 residues. The CDR3 region is CSVYPNRVRGADEQFF. The CDR3 region has the DNA TGCAGCGTATACCCTAATCGCGTGAGGGGGGCGGATGAGCAGTTCTTC.

The chain recombines TRBV27 with TRBJ2-1; 9 nucleotides line up with TRBD1. The germline V gene encodes CDR1 MNHEY and CDR2 SMNVEV (reference sequence). The CDR3 spans 14 residues. Unmatched junction bases numbered 6, after V lost 5 bases and J lost 7 bases. DNA of the CDR3: TGTGCCAGCAGTGCCCGGGACAGGGTGAATGAGCAGTTCTTC. It is translated as CASSARDRVNEQFF.

This clone has a handful of counts. V gene TRBV7-9 combines with J gene TRBJ1-5, with TRBD1 as a possible D gene (5 bases). The CDR3 covers 17 residues. V dropped 1 base and J dropped 4 bases, with 17 bases sitting between them. From germline, CDR1 is SEHNR and CDR2 FQNEAQ (reference sequence). CDR3 sequence reads: CASSLGLQGGENQPQHF. The CDR3 region has the DNA TGTGCCAGCAGCTTAGGCCTCCAGGGCGGTGAAAATCAGCCCCAGCATTTT.

The V gene is TRBV9, the J gene TRBJ1-1; 8 positions match TRBD1. This CDR3 region has 14 residues. Unmatched junction bases numbered 7, after V lost 4 bases and J lost 5 bases. Germline CDR1 is SGDLS and CDR2 is YYNGEE. Here the CDR3 reads CASSPQQGGTEAFF. CDR3 in DNA: TGTGCCAGCAGCCCTCAACAGGGGGGAACTGAAGCTTTCTTT.

The chain carries TRBV7-9 and TRBJ1-1, with no clear D. The ends were cut back, 8 bases at V and 1 base at J, with 8 bases in the middle. This CDR3 spans 12 amino acids. Germline V gene sequence: CDR1 SEHNR, CDR2 FQNEAQ (reference sequence). In DNA form, the CDR3 reads TGTGCCAGCCGGAGGCAGAACACTGAAGCTTTCTTT. Its translation is CASRRQNTEAFF.

The chain uses TRBV5-1 and TRBJ1-6, with TRBD1 identical over 7 bases. V dropped 0 bases and J dropped 5; count of bases not matched to a gene: 11. The CDR3 loop spans 18 amino acids. Germline CDR1 and CDR2: SGHRS and YFSETQ. The CDR3 DNA sequence: TGCGCCAGCAGCTTGGAATTTTATACCGGGACAGATAATTCACCCCTCCACTTT. Amino acid sequence: CASSLEFYTGTDNSPLHF.

The V and J genes are TRBV7-6 and TRBJ2-7, with D tentatively TRBD1 or TRBD2 (5 bases each). V lost 4 bases to trimming and J lost 4 bases, with 14 bases between them. Germline-derived CDR1 and CDR2 are SGHVS and FNYEAQ. The CDR3 has 14 residues. Here the CDR3 reads CASSSGEGPYEQYF. CDR3 bases: TGTGCCAGCAGCTCCGGAGAGGGACCTTACGAGCAGTACTTC.

This clone was seen a few times. The gene calls are TRBV29-1 and TRBJ1-2; TRBD1 might be the D (6 bases). Germline V CDR1 and CDR2: SQVTM, ANQGSEA. Trimming took off 7 bases at V and 7 bases at J, with 19 bases between the two ends. This CDR3 contains 13 residues. The CDR3 loop reads CSATGSPGAGYTF. In DNA, the CDR3 is TGCAGCGCGACAGGTTCCCCCGGGGCTGGCTACACCTTC. Looking up the rest from reference TRBV29-1 and TRBJ1-2 gives the full variable domain: SAVISQKPSRDICQRGTSLTIQCQVDSQVTMMFWYRQQPGQSLTLIATANQGSEATYESGFVIDKFPISRPNLTFSTLTVSNMSPEDSSIYLCSATGSPGAGYTFGSGTRLTVV.

V and J are TRBV14 and TRBJ2-3; TRBD1 aligns across 10 bases. CDR3 length: 15 amino acids. Germline trimming cut 3 bases from V and 5 bases from J; bases unmatched to any gene: 5. The V gene's germline CDR1 is SGHDN and CDR2 FVKESK. The CDR3 is CASSQWTGGLDTQYF. As DNA, the CDR3 is TGTGCCAGCAGCCAGTGGACAGGGGGTTTAGATACGCAGTATTTT. The complete variable domain, with remaining parts taken from reference TRBV14 and TRBJ2-3, reads EAGVTQFPSHSVIEKGQTVTLRCDPISGHDNLYWYRRVMGKEIKFLLHFVKESKQDESGMPNNRFLAERTGGTYSTLKVQPAELEDSGVYFCASSQWTGGLDTQYFGPGTRLTVL.

The J gene is TRBJ2-4, the V gene TRBV30; tentative D call: TRBD1 (5 bases). Trimming removed 2 bases from V and 6 bases from J, with 20 bases in between. Germline CDR1 GTSNPN, CDR2 SVGIG (reference sequence). The CDR3 contains 16 residues. The DNA of the CDR3 is TGTGCCTGGAGTACAGGAACAATTTCTAATATAAACATTCAGTACTTC. This sequence encodes CAWSTGTISNINIQYF.

The V and J genes are TRBV30 and TRBJ1-1; possibly TRBD1 for D (5 bases). The CDR3 totals 16 residues. Trimming removed 1 base from V and 1 base from J, with 16 bases in between. Germline values: CDR1 GTSNPN, CDR2 SVGIG (reference sequence). CDR3 sequence: CAWSGGYGGANTEAFF. The CDR3 DNA reads TGTGCCTGGAGTGGGGGTTATGGGGGAGCGAACACTGAAGCTTTCTTT.

This clone has only a few counts. V is TRBV4-1 and J is TRBJ2-5; 7 nucleotides align to TRBD1. The CDR3 sequence is 18 residues long. Unmatched junction bases numbered 17, after V lost 2 bases and J lost 5 bases. CDR1 and CDR2 (germline): MGHRA, YSYEKL. The DNA of the CDR3 is TGCGCCAGCAGCCAATCCTACAGGGGTTTCCAAGCCCAGGAGACCCAGTACTTC. Translating gives CASSQSYRGFQAQETQYF.

There are a few counts of this clone. The chain employs TRBV7-9 and TRBJ1-1; 7 positions agree with TRBD1. CDR1 and CDR2 from the germline V gene are SEHNR and FQNEAQ (reference sequence). The CDR3 consists of 15 residues. Losses at the gene ends were 4 bases for V and 1 base for J; bases not matched to a gene: 6. The chain's CDR3 is CASSYWDSGNTEAFF. CDR3 DNA: TGTGCCAGCAGCTACTGGGACAGCGGGAACACTGAAGCTTTCTTT.

This clone has just a few counts. The genes are TRBV5-6 and TRBJ2-3; 11 bases fit TRBD2. The V gene end was trimmed by 4 bases and the J gene end by 5 bases; junction bases not matched to a gene: 6. Germline V gene data show CDR1 as SGHDT and CDR2 as YYEEEE. The CDR3 has 15 residues. CDR3 nucleotides: TGTGCCAGCAGCCCCTTAGCGGGGGGGCAAGATACGCAGTATTTT. Translating gives CASSPLAGGQDTQYF.

This sequence joins TRBV2 and TRBJ2-7; 7 bases fit TRBD1. The CDR3 is 13 amino acids. Trimming removed 8 bases from V and 7 bases from J; junction bases left unmatched: 11. In germline, CDR1 is SNHLY, CDR2 FYNNEI. The CDR3 DNA is TGTGCCAGCTACCGGGACAGAAAAGAAGAGCAGTACTTC. Protein product: CASYRDRKEEQYF.

This clone has a handful of counts. The genes are TRBV6-5 and TRBJ2-1; D is unresolved. This CDR3 is built from 13 residues. V dropped 0 bases and J dropped 10 bases, with 10 bases sitting between them. Germline loops: CDR1 MNHEY, CDR2 SVGAGI. The CDR3 reads CASSYSGYLEQFF. In DNA, the CDR3 is TGTGCCAGCAGTTACTCGGGCTACCTGGAGCAGTTCTTC.

A note on this clone: Other DNA sequences in the sample encode the same CDR3. CDR3 sequence: CASSSDRAYNEQFF. In DNA form, the CDR3 reads TGCGCCAGCAGCTCGGACAGGGCCTACAATGAGCAGTTCTTC. The V call is TRBV5-1, the J call TRBJ2-1; TRBD1 agrees at 8 bases. The trim removed 3 bases at V and 2 bases at J, leaving 1 base unmatched. The CDR3 has 14 amino acids. Germline CDR1 is SGHRS and CDR2 is YFSETQ.

The chain is built from TRBV13 and TRBJ2-2, with 7 positions matching TRBD1. This CDR3 has 16 amino acids. The J segment lost 6 bases and the V segment lost 6 bases, leaving 13 bases of the junction unmatched. CDR1 PRHDT and CDR2 FYEKMQ come from the germline V gene (reference sequence). The CDR3 sequence is CASSSPHRGWAGELFF. CDR3 bases: TGTGCCAGCAGTTCTCCTCACAGGGGTTGGGCCGGGGAGCTGTTTTTT.

The sample holds a few counts of this clone. The chain joins TRBV7-9 to TRBJ1-2, with 9 bases that match TRBD1. Germline lookup yields CDR1 SEHNR and CDR2 FQNEAQ (reference sequence). V shed 4 bases and J 5 bases; nucleotides not matched to a gene: 11. CDR3 length equals 16 residues. The CDR3 here is CASSSAGRDREYGYTF. CDR3 coding DNA: TGTGCCAGCAGCTCCGCAGGGCGGGACAGGGAATATGGCTACACCTTC.

The chain combines TRBV30 with TRBJ1-3, with unresolved D. Per germline, CDR1 GTSNPN and CDR2 SVGIG (reference sequence). V dropped 0 bases and J dropped 3 bases, with 12 bases sitting between them. The CDR3 runs 15 residues. The CDR3 sequence: CAWSVNWDYGNTIYF. The CDR3 DNA is TGTGCCTGGAGTGTAAATTGGGATTATGGAAACACCATATATTTT.

This chain connects TRBV30 to TRBJ1-4, with no clear D. The CDR3 runs 13 residues. V was clipped by 0 bases and J by 5 bases, with 7 bases between them. Germline V CDR1 and CDR2: GTSNPN, SVGIG (reference sequence). The chain's CDR3 is CAWSVVENEKLFF. As DNA, the CDR3 is TGTGCCTGGAGTGTGGTAGAGAATGAAAAACTGTTTTTT.